This TCR beta chain was recorded in a study of high-grade serous ovarian cancer treatment subgroups. Tumor samples were obtained before definitive surgery or chemotherapy. The assay was immunoSEQ multiplex PCR, and TCRdb's table has in-frame clones only and misses some. The data contain fewer than 35,000 clones, around 80% of them singletons. There are 20 residues in the CDR3. The sequenced sample was tumor tissue. The clonotype originates from a human donor with high-grade serous ovarian cancer. The chain joins TRBV12-1 to TRBJ2-6. TRBV12-1 is assigned pseudogene status. This chain's CDR3 is CASSVRQILRIFSGANVLTF. CDR3 in DNA: TGTGCCAGCAGCGTACGGCAGATCCTCCGCATCTTCTCTGGGGCCAACGTCCTGACTTTC.